A single sample is the source of the 6 T cell receptor beta chains below, sequenced in a study of T cells after yellow fever vaccination. TCRdb recomputed calls from the 5' RACE reads with MiXCR, one row per CDR3 protein. The profile shows about 340,000 distinct CDR3 sequences, 4% of them singletons. The source was PBMCs, collected 5 days after the yellow fever booster vaccination. These receptors all stem from a man aged 18 to 30 who received the YFV17D yellow fever vaccine.

This clonotype was observed a few times. The V call is TRBV7-2, the J call TRBJ2-5, with D uncertain. The CDR3 loop spans 12 amino acids. Trimming took 2 bases from V and 11 from J, leaving 12 bases between them. Germline loops: CDR1 SGHTA, CDR2 FQGNSA. The CDR3 loop reads CASSLSSRAQYF. CDR3 nucleotide sequence: TGTGCCAGCAGCTTAAGCTCTCGGGCGCAGTACTTC.

This clonotype was seen many times. The chain links TRBV9 to TRBJ2-1, with 10 bases matching TRBD2. The CDR3 is 16 amino acids. Trimming removed 2 bases from V and 0 bases from J; junction bases left unmatched: 2. Germline V gives CDR1 SGDLS, CDR2 YYNGEE. For the CDR3, the DNA is TGTGCCAGCAGCGTGAGCGGGGGGGACTCCTACAATGAGCAGTTCTTC. As protein: CASSVSGGDSYNEQFF. Full variable domain (missing parts from reference TRBV9 and TRBJ2-1): DSGVTQTPKHLITATGQRVTLRCSPRSGDLSVYWYQQSLDQGLQFLIQYYNGEERAKGNILERFSAQQFPDLHSELNLSSLELGDSALYFCASSVSGGDSYNEQFFGPGTRLTVL.

This clonotype has more than one count but fewer than ten. The CDR3 loop is CASSLREGYEQYV. In DNA, the CDR3 is TGTGCCAGCAGCTTAAGGGAGGGCTACGAGCAGTACGTC. The gene calls are TRBV7-3 and TRBJ2-7, with 7 nucleotides matching TRBD2. Germline values: CDR1 SGHTA, CDR2 FQGTGA. This CDR3 has 13 residues. The V segment lost 1 base and the J segment 3 bases; nucleotides outside the gene matches: 0.

This clonotype has ten or more counts. The V call is TRBV7-8, the J call TRBJ2-7, with unresolved D. V was pared by 4 bases and J by 3 bases, with 13 bases between. Looked up from germline, CDR1 is SGHVS and CDR2 is FQNEAQ. This CDR3 contains 14 residues. The CDR3: CASSSGTSIYEQYF. As DNA, the CDR3 is TGTGCCAGCAGCTCAGGTACCAGTATCTACGAGCAGTACTTC.

This clonotype was counted only a few times. The chain joins TRBV5-4 to TRBJ2-7; D unresolved. Trimming removed 0 bases from V and 3 bases from J, with 7 bases in between. Looked up from germline, CDR1 is SGHNT and CDR2 is YYREEE (reference sequence). CDR3 length: 13 amino acids. The CDR3 nucleotides read TGTGCCAGCAGCTTGGGCCCCGGCTACGAGCAGTACGTC. This codes for CASSLGPGYEQYV.

The genes are TRBV6-5 and TRBJ1-4; D ambiguous. Germline loops: CDR1 MNHEY, CDR2 SVGAGI. This CDR3 has 14 amino acids. V shed 4 bases and J shed 14 bases, with 20 bases lying between them. DNA of the CDR3: TGTGCCAGCAGTTCCTCCAAAGGGATGGGGATCCTGTTTTTT. The encoded protein is CASSSSKGMGILFF.